This T cell receptor (beta chain) was obtained from a study of T-cell reconstitution after alpha-beta-depleted transplantation in children. The authors prepared the TCRbeta library with unique molecular identifiers. TCRdb itself ran the PCR reads through MiXCR, one entry per CDR3 protein. The sample carries some 200,000 distinct CDR3 sequences, about 14% recorded once. This clonotype was counted ten times or more. The CDR3 has 13 residues. The V end lost 1 base, the J end lost 2 bases, and 7 bases lay between the germline ends. Germline V gene sequence: CDR1 SGHRS, CDR2 YFSETQ. This receptor was obtained from a human donor who donated a stem cell graft to a child with acute lymphoblastic leukemia. Specimen: PBMCs from the stem cell graft donor, collected from the stem cell graft. The V call is TRBV5-1, the J call TRBJ2-7, with D unresolved. CDR3 loop: CASSLNGPYEQYF. For the CDR3, the DNA is TGCGCCAGCAGCTTGAACGGGCCCTACGAGCAGTACTTC.